This TCR beta chain was sequenced in a study of cytomegalovirus exposure and HLA in healthy donors. Study details: A later analysis reported the 100 to 150 validation repertoires used the same platform as the 666 first-cohort repertoires. Study results and caveats: In vitro checks showed that a few CMV-associated chains really do target CMV antigens.

Assay used: immunoSEQ multiplex PCR; TCRdb lists only in-frame clones, some missing. In the table there are about 150,000 clones, approximately 86% of which are singletons. In regard to this clone: What it binds is not known.

Germline lookup yields CDR1 LGHNA and CDR2 YSLEER. This CDR3 region has 17 residues. Trimming at V came to 3 bases and at J to 6 bases, leaving 10 bases not matched to a gene. Separate from the approximately 670-subject first cohort was the approximately 120-subject validation cohort, to which the donors belonged. The sequenced material came from PBMCs. The chain is built from TRBV4-3 and TRBJ2-2; TRBD2 matches at 10 bases. The clonotype was recovered from a young man in good health and CMV-seropositive. The CDR3 bases are TGCGCCAGCAGCCACTACTCCCTAGCGGGGGATGCCGGGGAGCTGTTTTTT. It specifies CASSHYSLAGDAGELFF.